What follows are 23 T cell receptor beta chains derived from one specimen sequenced in a study of blood T cell repertoires in COVID-19. Clones were read by immunoSEQ multiplex PCR, and TCRdb kept only the in-frame ones, dropping some. Counted here are more than 250,000 clones, roughly 86% occurring once; the ten biggest clones make up approximately 5.3%. Sequencing input: PBMCs or T cells enriched from blood (not recorded which). Source of these receptors: a woman between 25 and 40 years old who had recovered from COVID-19.

The chain recombines TRBV19 with TRBJ1-5; D remains unclear. Looked up from germline, CDR1 is LNHDA and CDR2 is SQIVND (reference sequence). The CDR3 is 15 residues long. The ends were cut back, 6 bases at V and 1 base at J, with 13 bases in the middle. CDR3 region: CASSPRDISNQPQHF. In nucleotides, the CDR3 is TGTGCCAGTAGCCCCCGAGACATAAGCAATCAGCCCCAGCATTTT.

The DNA for the CDR3 is TGTGCCAGCAGCCAAGATCTAAGGGCGGGGGCGCTAGGAAACACCATATATTTT. Translation: CASSQDLRAGALGNTIYF. The V gene is TRBV4-2, the J gene TRBJ1-3; D possibly corresponds to TRBD1 (6 bases). Trimming shortened V by 0 bases and J by 4 bases, and 19 bases separated the two germline ends. Looked up from germline, CDR1 is LGHNA and CDR2 is YNFKEQ. The CDR3 has 18 residues.

This clone was observed a handful of times. The J gene is TRBJ2-7, the V gene TRBV9, with D possibly matching TRBD1 (6 bases). Looked up from germline, CDR1 is SGDLS and CDR2 is YYNGEE. The length of the CDR3 is 16 residues. With 2 bases removed from V and 2 bases from J, the gap between germline ends came to 17 bases. This CDR3 is CASSVGATRVTYEQYF. In DNA, the CDR3 is TGTGCCAGCAGCGTGGGGGCCACCCGCGTTACCTACGAGCAGTACTTC.

This sequence joins TRBV6-5 and TRBJ1-1; 7 nucleotides align to TRBD1. CDR1 MNHEY and CDR2 SVGAGI come from the germline V gene. The CDR3 is made up of 15 amino acids. Trimming removed 8 bases from V and 10 bases from J; junction bases left unmatched: 19. The CDR3 nucleotides read TGTGCCAGCCAAGAACCTTGGACAGCCCCAGGGGGAGCTTTCTTT. Translating it yields CASQEPWTAPGGAFF.

V gene TRBV14 combines with J gene TRBJ1-4; D perhaps matches TRBD1 (5 bases). Trimming stripped 6 bases from V and 1 base from J, with 12 bases between. There are 15 residues in the CDR3. The germline gives CDR1 SGHDN, CDR2 FVKESK. CDR3 bases: TGTGCCAGCAGTGGCGCGGGGGTAACTAATGAAAAACTGTTTTTT. This sequence encodes CASSGAGVTNEKLFF.

V gene TRBV7-8 combines with J gene TRBJ2-1; the match to TRBD2 covers 8 bases. Per germline, CDR1 SGHVS and CDR2 FQNEAQ. The CDR3 spans 17 residues. V gave up 5 bases and J gave up 4 bases; unmatched junction bases: 13. CDR3 in DNA: TGTGCCAGCAGCCCTAGGCCCCGACGGGGGGGATACAATGAGCAGTTCTTC. It codes for CASSPRPRRGGYNEQFF.

V and J are TRBV2 and TRBJ2-7; D uncertain. CDR1 and CDR2 from the germline V gene are SNHLY and FYNNEI. The V gene lost 5 bases and the J gene lost 0 bases, with 8 bases spanning the gap. The length of the CDR3 is 13 residues. The CDR3 region has the DNA TGTGCCAGCAGTCCCCAACTCTCCTACGAGCAGTACTTC. As protein: CASSPQLSYEQYF.

V and J are TRBV3-1 (or the pseudogene TRBV3-2) and TRBJ1-2; a weak D match, TRBD1 (6 bases). Germline CDR1 is LGHDT and CDR2 is YNNKEL (reference sequence). The CDR3 runs to 14 residues. Trimming stripped 1 base from V and 4 bases from J, with 10 bases between. The CDR3 sequence is CASSQAGVPYGYTF. The CDR3 DNA reads TGTGCCAGCAGCCAAGCAGGGGTTCCCTATGGCTACACCTTC.

The rearrangement joins TRBV20-1 to TRBJ1-2; D gene unclear. Germline V CDR1 and CDR2: DFQATT, SNEGSKA (reference sequence). The CDR3 runs to 11 residues. Deletions cut 0 bases from V and 8 bases from J, with 7 bases between. For the CDR3, the DNA is TGCAGTGCTAGAGATTGGCCGGGCTACACCTTC. It yields the protein CSARDWPGYTF.

V gene TRBV28 combines with J gene TRBJ1-1; the D is unclear. CDR1 and CDR2 (germline): MDHEN, SYDVKM. CDR3 length: 13 residues. V gave up 5 bases and J gave up 2 bases, with 9 bases separating them. CDR3 sequence: CASSPTANTEAFF. The DNA for the CDR3 is TGTGCCAGCAGTCCTACAGCAAACACTGAAGCTTTCTTT.

The chain links TRBV18 to TRBJ1-6; D is unclear. Per the germline V gene, CDR1 is KGHSH and CDR2 is LQKENI. The CDR3 sequence is 15 residues long. V lost 1 base, J lost 7 bases, and 11 bases lay in between. CDR3 loop: CASSPRGASNSPLHF. DNA for the CDR3: TGTGCCAGCTCACCACGAGGCGCGTCCAATTCACCCCTCCACTTT.

The chain recombines TRBV18 with TRBJ1-5, with D possibly TRBD1 on 6 matching bases. Trimming cost V 5 bases and J 2 bases, with 10 bases left between them. The CDR3 covers 14 residues. The germline gives CDR1 KGHSH, CDR2 LQKENI. This CDR3 reads CASSSPGGNQPQHF. DNA of the CDR3: TGTGCCAGCTCATCCCCAGGGGGCAATCAGCCCCAGCATTTT.

This clone was recorded once. The rearrangement uses TRBV30 and TRBJ1-4; a possible D gene is TRBD1 (5 bases). The germline V and J ends were trimmed by 4 bases and 7 bases, with 10 bases remaining between them. From germline, CDR1 is GTSNPN and CDR2 SVGIG (reference sequence). This CDR3 is built from 12 residues. As DNA, the CDR3 is TGTGCCTGGACCCAGGGAAGTGAAAAACTGTTTTTT. Its translation: CAWTQGSEKLFF.

This chain links TRBV9 with TRBJ1-5; D may be TRBD1 (6 bases). Germline V gives CDR1 SGDLS, CDR2 YYNGEE. Between the trimmed V and J ends, which lost 2 bases and 6 bases, there was a span of 12 bases. The CDR3 is made up of 14 amino acids. CDR3 DNA sequence: TGTGCCAGCAGCGTCGGGGGGCTGAGTCAGCCCCAGCATTTT. Translation gives CASSVGGLSQPQHF.

The chain couples TRBV15 to TRBJ2-7; D perhaps matches TRBD2 (7 bases). The CDR3 has 15 amino acids. Germline assignment: CDR1 LNHNV and CDR2 YYDKDF (reference sequence). Trimming removed 5 bases from V and 0 bases from J, with 14 bases in between. The CDR3 protein is CATSVGGQLSYEQYF. CDR3 bases: TGTGCCACCAGCGTCGGGGGGCAGCTCTCCTACGAGCAGTACTTC.

This rearrangement joins TRBV7-9 to TRBJ1-3, with D unresolved. Germline lookup yields CDR1 SEHNR and CDR2 FQNEAQ (reference sequence). CDR3 length: 14 amino acids. The ends were cut back, 2 bases at V and 0 bases at J, with 5 bases in the middle. CDR3 sequence reads: CASSLSVSGNTIYF. The DNA of the CDR3 is TGTGCCAGCAGCTTATCCGTCTCTGGAAACACCATATATTTT.

The V call is TRBV7-9, the J call TRBJ1-6, with 7 positions matching TRBD1. Germline loops: CDR1 SEHNR, CDR2 FQNEAQ (reference sequence). The V gene end was trimmed by 6 bases and the J gene end by 10 bases; junction bases not matched to a gene: 12. The CDR3 totals 15 residues. Written as DNA, the CDR3 is TGTGCCAGCAGTTATACGACAGGGATGGGGTCACCCCTCCACTTT. The encoded protein is CASSYTTGMGSPLHF.

This CDR3 reads CASSSGPSGNTIYF. The CDR3 DNA reads TGTGCCAGCAGCTCTGGGCCATCTGGAAACACCATATATTTT. This sequence joins TRBV9 and TRBJ1-3; no clear D. Germline CDR1 SGDLS, CDR2 YYNGEE. The CDR3 is 14 residues long. Trimming took 4 bases from V and 1 from J, leaving 9 bases between them.

This sequence joins TRBV7-9 and TRBJ2-7; 8 bases line up with TRBD1. The junction had 4 bases not matched to a gene; V was cut back by 5 bases and J by 7 bases. CDR3 size: 12 residues. CDR1 is SEHNR and CDR2 is FQNEAQ in the germline V gene (reference sequence). CDR3 amino acids: CASSQGAGEQYF. DNA for the CDR3: TGTGCCAGCAGCCAGGGGGCAGGGGAGCAGTACTTC.

The chain couples TRBV6-6 to TRBJ1-2, with 9 bases aligning to TRBD1. The trim removed 6 bases at V and 6 bases at J, leaving 11 bases unmatched. This CDR3 is built from 15 residues. Germline CDR1 is MNHNY and CDR2 is SVGAGI (reference sequence). CDR3 sequence reads: CASSSYRDREDGYTF. CDR3 DNA: TGTGCCAGCAGCTCTTATCGGGACAGGGAGGATGGCTACACCTTC.

V gene TRBV9 combines with J gene TRBJ1-2, with D uncertain. Germline V gene sequence: CDR1 SGDLS, CDR2 YYNGEE. The CDR3 length is 15 residues. V lost 1 base and J 8 bases, leaving 18 bases between the germline ends. The CDR3 sequence: CASSVNVGSSGGYTF. CDR3 DNA sequence: TGTGCCAGCAGCGTAAATGTTGGGAGTTCTGGGGGCTACACCTTC.

The chain carries TRBV30 and TRBJ2-1; tentatively, D is TRBD2 (6 bases). Trimming took off 5 bases at V and 1 base at J, with 18 bases between the two ends. The length of the CDR3 is 16 residues. Germline CDR1 is GTSNPN and CDR2 is SVGIG (reference sequence). CDR3 sequence reads: CAWGGRRGTSYNEQFF. The CDR3 DNA reads TGTGCCTGGGGGGGGAGACGGGGAACATCCTACAATGAGCAGTTCTTC.

J is TRBJ2-1 and V is TRBV7-9; TRBD2 matches 8 bases. CDR1 SEHNR and CDR2 FQNEAQ come from the germline V gene (reference sequence). V shed 8 bases, J shed 6 bases, and the junction held 9 bases outside the gene matches. The CDR3 runs to 14 residues. In DNA form, the CDR3 reads TGTGCCAGCGTCGTAGGCGGGGGGTCCAATGAGCAGTTCTTC. Residues: CASVVGGGSNEQFF.